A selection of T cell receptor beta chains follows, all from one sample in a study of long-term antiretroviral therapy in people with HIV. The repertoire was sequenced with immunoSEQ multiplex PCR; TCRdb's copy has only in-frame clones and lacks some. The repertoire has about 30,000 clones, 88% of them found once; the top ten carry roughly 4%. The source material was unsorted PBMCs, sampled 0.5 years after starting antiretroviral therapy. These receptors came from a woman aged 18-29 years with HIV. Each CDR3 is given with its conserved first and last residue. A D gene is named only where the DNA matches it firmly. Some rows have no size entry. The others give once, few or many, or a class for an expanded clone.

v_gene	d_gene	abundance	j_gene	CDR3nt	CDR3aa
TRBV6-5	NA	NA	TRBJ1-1	TGTGCCAGCAGTAATACAGGGAACACTGAAGCTTTCTTT	CASSNTGNTEAFF
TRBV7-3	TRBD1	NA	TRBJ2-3	TGTGCCAGCAGCTTGGACAGGGGGCCCACAGATACGCAGTATTTT	CASSLDRGPTDTQYF
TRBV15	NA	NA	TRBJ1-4	TGTGCCACCAGCAGGGTAACAGACAGGAGGACTGAAAAACTGTTTTTT	CATSRVTDRRTEKLFF
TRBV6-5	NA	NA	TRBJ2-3	TGTGCCAGCGGTGACTGGACAGATACGCAGTATTTT	CASGDWTDTQYF
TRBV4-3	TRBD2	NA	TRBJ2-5	TGCGCCAGCAGCCAAGATTGGGGGACTAGCGGGAGAGAGACCCAGTACTTC	CASSQDWGTSGRETQYF
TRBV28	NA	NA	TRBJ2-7	TGTGCCAGCAGTCCATGGCAGGGTTCACGGCTCCACGAGCAGTACTTC	CASSPWQGSRLHEQYF
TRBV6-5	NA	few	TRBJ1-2	TGTGCCAGCAGTTACTCGCCGGGGGCCAAGGGCTACACCTTC	CASSYSPGAKGYTF
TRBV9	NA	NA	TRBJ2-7	TGTGCCAGCAGCGTAGCTTCCGCGGCAGCCTCCTACGAGCAGTACTTC	CASSVASAAASYEQYF
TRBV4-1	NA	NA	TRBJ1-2	TGCGCCAGCAGCCCTGGCCCGGAGAGGTATTTTTCAGGCTACACCTTC	CASSPGPERYFSGYTF
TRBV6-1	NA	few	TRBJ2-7	TGTGCCAGCACCTCGGGCTCCCGCTCCTACGAGCAGTACTTC	CASTSGSRSYEQYF